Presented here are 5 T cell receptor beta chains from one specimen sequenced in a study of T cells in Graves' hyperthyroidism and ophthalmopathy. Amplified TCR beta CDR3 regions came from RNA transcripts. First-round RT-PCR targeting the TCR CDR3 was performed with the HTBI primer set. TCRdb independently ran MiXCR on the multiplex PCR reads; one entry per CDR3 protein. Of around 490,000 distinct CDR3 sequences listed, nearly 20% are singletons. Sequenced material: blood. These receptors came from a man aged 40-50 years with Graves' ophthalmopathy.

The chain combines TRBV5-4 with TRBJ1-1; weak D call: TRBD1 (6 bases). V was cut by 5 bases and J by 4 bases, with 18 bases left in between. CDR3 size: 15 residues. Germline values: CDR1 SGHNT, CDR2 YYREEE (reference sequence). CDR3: CASSIVRGGGTEAFF. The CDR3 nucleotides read TGTGCCAGCAGTATAGTAAGAGGGGGGGGCACTGAAGCTTTCTTT.

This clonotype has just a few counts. DNA for the CDR3: TGTGCCACCCGATCCGACTGGGCGGGGGAGACCCAGTACTTC. Its translation is CATRSDWAGETQYF. The chain joins TRBV6-1 to TRBJ2-5, with D tentatively TRBD2 (6 bases). The germline V gene has CDR1 MNHNS and CDR2 SASEGT. V lost 10 bases to trimming and J lost 5 bases, with 20 bases between them. The CDR3 spans 14 residues.

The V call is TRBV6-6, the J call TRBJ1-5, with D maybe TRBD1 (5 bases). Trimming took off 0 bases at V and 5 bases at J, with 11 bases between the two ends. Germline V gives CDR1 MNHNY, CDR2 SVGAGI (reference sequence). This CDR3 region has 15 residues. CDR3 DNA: TGTGCCAGCAGTTACTCTCGACAGACCGATCAGCCCCAGCATTTT. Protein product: CASSYSRQTDQPQHF.

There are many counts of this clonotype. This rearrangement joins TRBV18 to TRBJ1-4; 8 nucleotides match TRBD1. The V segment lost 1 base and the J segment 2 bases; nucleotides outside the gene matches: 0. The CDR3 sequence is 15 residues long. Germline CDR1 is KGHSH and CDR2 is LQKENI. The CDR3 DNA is TGTGCCAGCTCACCACGACAGGGGACTAATGAAAAACTGTTTTTT. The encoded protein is CASSPRQGTNEKLFF.

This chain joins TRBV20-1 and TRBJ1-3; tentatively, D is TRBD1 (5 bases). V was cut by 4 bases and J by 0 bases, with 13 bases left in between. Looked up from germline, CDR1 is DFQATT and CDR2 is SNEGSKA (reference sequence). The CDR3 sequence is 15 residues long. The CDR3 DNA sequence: TGCAGTGCTATGGAGGGGTCCTACTCTGGAAACACCATATATTTT. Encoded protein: CSAMEGSYSGNTIYF.